This TCR beta chain comes out of a study of blood T cell repertoires in COVID-19. Study-level background: The analysed material was cDNA or gDNA that came from T cells, B-cell-depleted T cells, or PBMCs.

Participants reported their clinical history, and cohort assignment relied on those reports. Resolution of symptoms, clearance, or two negative PCRs was present in recovered Cohort 3 donors. The V end was cut by 2 bases, the J end by 2 bases, with 19 bases between. Germline CDR1 reads SGHTA; CDR2 reads FQGTGA. The CDR3 has 17 amino acids. Repertoires were generated with immunoSEQ multiplex PCR, while TCRdb's copy carries only in-frame clones and drops some. The sample lists about 330,000 clones; 86% were seen once. The genes are TRBV7-3 and TRBJ2-7, with a tentative D call TRBD1 (5 bases). Sample: PBMCs or T cells enriched from blood (not recorded which). This receptor was obtained from a woman younger than 35 who had recovered from COVID-19. CDR3 sequence reads: CASSLGPSGPTPYEQYF. CDR3 sequence (DNA): TGTGCCAGCAGCTTAGGCCCTTCAGGGCCTACCCCCTACGAGCAGTACTTC.